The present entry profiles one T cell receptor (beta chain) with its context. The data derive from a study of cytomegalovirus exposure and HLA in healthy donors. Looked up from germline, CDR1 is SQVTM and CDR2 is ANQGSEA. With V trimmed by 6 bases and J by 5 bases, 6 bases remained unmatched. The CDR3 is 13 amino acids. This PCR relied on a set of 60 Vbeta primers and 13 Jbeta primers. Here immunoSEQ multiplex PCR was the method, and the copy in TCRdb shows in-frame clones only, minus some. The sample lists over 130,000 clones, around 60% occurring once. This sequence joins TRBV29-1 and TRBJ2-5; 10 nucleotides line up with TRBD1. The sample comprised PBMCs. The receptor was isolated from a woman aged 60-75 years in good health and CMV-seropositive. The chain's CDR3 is CSVGQGTGETQYF. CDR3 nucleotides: TGCAGCGTGGGACAGGGGACAGGGGAGACCCAGTACTTC.